The next 5 T cell receptor beta chains were all read from a single sample in a study of cytomegalovirus exposure and HLA in healthy donors. PCR employed 60 Vbeta and 13 Jbeta primers. The protocol was immunoSEQ multiplex PCR, while the TCRdb copy is restricted to in-frame clones and leaves out a portion. The sample yields 170,000 or so clones, of which the top ten take up 2% to 2.5%. Specimen: PBMCs. Source of these receptors: a man aged 25-40 years in good health and CMV-seronegative.

The chain employs TRBV11-3 and TRBJ2-3; 13 nucleotides match TRBD2. The ends lost 5 bases at V and 3 bases at J; junction bases unmatched: 11. This CDR3 contains 18 residues. Germline assignment: CDR1 SGHNT and CDR2 YENEEA. The CDR3 region is CASSARTSGSLSTDTQYF. The CDR3, as DNA: TGTGCCAGCAGCGCCCGGACTAGCGGGAGTTTGTCTACAGATACGCAGTATTTT.

The rearrangement uses TRBV5-1 and TRBJ2-7, with D possibly being TRBD2 (6 bases). The CDR3 extends over 14 amino acids. Germline V gives CDR1 SGHRS, CDR2 YFSETQ. V shed 2 bases and J shed 5 bases, with 14 bases lying between them. The CDR3 DNA sequence: TGCGCCAGCAGCTTACCGGGAGATAGGAACGAGCAGTACTTC. It codes for CASSLPGDRNEQYF. Supplemented by reference TRBV5-1 and TRBJ2-7, the full variable domain reads KAGVTQTPRYLIKTRGQQVTLSCSPISGHRSVSWYQQTPGQGLQFLFEYFSETQRNKGNFPGRFSGRQFSNSRSEMNVSTLELGDSALYLCASSLPGDRNEQYFGPGTRLTVT.

The CDR3 region is CASSATTGGWNEQFF. The CDR3 nucleotides are TGTGCCAGCAGCGCGACGACCGGGGGATGGAATGAGCAGTTCTTC. The rearrangement joins TRBV11-2 to TRBJ2-1, with D maybe TRBD2 (6 bases). The germline V and J ends were trimmed by 5 bases and 7 bases, with 18 bases remaining between them. This CDR3 contains 15 residues. The germline CDR1 and CDR2 sequences are SGHAT and FQNNGV.

The J gene is TRBJ1-2, the V gene TRBV19, with 8 positions matching TRBD1. The CDR3 is made up of 13 amino acids. Trimming at V came to 10 bases and at J to 8 bases, leaving 12 bases not matched to a gene. CDR1 is LNHDA, CDR2 SQIVND, per germline (reference sequence). Here the CDR3 reads CATADRARIGYTF. CDR3 in DNA: TGTGCCACCGCGGACAGGGCCCGTATAGGCTACACCTTC.

On this clone itself: This sample also contains other DNA sequences that code for the same CDR3. The chain joins TRBV19 to TRBJ2-3; 8 bases align to TRBD2. The J segment lost 5 bases and the V segment lost 4 bases, leaving 2 bases of the junction unmatched. Germline V CDR1 and CDR2: LNHDA, SQIVND (reference sequence). The CDR3 runs to 13 residues. The CDR3 coding sequence is TGTGCCAGTAGTAGCCTAGCGGGAGATACGCAGTATTTT. Amino acid sequence: CASSSLAGDTQYF.